This T cell receptor beta chain emerged from a study of blood T cell repertoires in COVID-19. Background on the study: The United States, Italy and Spain provided the acute and convalescent COVID-19 samples. The analysed material was cDNA or gDNA that came from T cells, B-cell-depleted T cells, or PBMCs.

The CDR3 is 15 amino acids. V lost 6 bases, J lost 2 bases, and 8 bases stayed unmatched. The germline V gene has CDR1 MRHNA and CDR2 SNTAGT. TCRdb's copy holds only in-frame clones and misses some; the assay was immunoSEQ multiplex PCR. In the table there are about 150,000 clones, almost 85% of which are singletons. The sequence came from a human donor with acute or convalescent COVID-19. The donor label of this sample is uncertain. Sample: peripheral blood. The rearrangement joins TRBV6-4 to TRBJ2-3; 7 nucleotides match TRBD2. CDR3 in amino acids: CASREAGRATDTQYF. CDR3 DNA sequence: TGTGCCAGCAGAGAAGCGGGGAGGGCCACAGATACGCAGTATTTT.